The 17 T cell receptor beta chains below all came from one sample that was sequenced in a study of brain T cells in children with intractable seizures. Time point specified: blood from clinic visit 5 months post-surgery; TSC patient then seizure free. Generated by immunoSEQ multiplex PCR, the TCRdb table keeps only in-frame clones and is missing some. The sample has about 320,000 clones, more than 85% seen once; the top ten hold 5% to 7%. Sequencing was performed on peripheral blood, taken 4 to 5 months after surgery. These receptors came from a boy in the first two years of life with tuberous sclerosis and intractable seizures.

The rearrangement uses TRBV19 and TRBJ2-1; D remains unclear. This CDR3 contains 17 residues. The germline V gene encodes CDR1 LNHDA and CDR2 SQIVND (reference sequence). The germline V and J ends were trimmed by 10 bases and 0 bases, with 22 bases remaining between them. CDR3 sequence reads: CATTLKGNPGSYNEQFF. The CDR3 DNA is TGTGCCACCACTTTGAAGGGTAATCCCGGCTCCTACAATGAGCAGTTCTTC.

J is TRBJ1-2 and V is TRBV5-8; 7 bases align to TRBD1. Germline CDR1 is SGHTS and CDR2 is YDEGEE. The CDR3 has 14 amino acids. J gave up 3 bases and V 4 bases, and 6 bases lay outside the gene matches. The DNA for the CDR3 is TGTGCCAGCAGCCGACACAGGGGCGACTATGGCTACACCTTC. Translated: CASSRHRGDYGYTF. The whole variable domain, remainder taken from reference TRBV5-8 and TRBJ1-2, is EAGVTQSPTHLIKTRGQQATLRCSPISGHTSVYWYQQALGLGLQFLLWYDEGEERNRGNFPPRFSGRQFPNYSSELNVNALELEDSALYLCASSRHRGDYGYTFGSGTRLTVV.

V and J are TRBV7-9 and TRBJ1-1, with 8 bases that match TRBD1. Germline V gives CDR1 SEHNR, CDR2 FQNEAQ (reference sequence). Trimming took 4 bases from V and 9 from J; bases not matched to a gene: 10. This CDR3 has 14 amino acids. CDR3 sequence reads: CASSSTDRVRKAFF. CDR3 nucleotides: TGTGCCAGCAGCTCCACGGACAGGGTCCGAAAAGCTTTCTTT.

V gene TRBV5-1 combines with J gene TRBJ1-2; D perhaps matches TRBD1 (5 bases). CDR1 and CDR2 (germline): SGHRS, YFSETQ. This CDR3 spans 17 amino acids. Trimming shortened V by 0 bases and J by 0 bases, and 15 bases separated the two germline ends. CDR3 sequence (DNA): TGCGCCAGCAGCTTGGAGTTCGGGGGTTTAGCTAACTATGGCTACACCTTC. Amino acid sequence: CASSLEFGGLANYGYTF.

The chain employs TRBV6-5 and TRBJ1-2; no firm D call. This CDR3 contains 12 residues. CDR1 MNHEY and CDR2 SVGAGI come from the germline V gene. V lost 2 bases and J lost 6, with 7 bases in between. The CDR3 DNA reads TGTGCCAGCAGTTACGGGCTCAATGGCTACACCTTC. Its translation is CASSYGLNGYTF.

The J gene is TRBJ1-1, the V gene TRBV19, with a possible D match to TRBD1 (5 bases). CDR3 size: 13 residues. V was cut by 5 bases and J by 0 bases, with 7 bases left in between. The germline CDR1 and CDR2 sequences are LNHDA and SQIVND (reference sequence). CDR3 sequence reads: CASSGGMNTEAFF. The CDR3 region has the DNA TGTGCCAGTAGTGGGGGTATGAACACTGAAGCTTTCTTT.

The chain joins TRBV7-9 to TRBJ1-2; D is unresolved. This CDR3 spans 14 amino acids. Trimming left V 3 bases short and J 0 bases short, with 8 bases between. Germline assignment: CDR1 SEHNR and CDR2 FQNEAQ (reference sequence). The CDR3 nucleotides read TGTGCCAGCAGCTTTTCAACAACTAACTATGGCTACACCTTC. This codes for CASSFSTTNYGYTF.

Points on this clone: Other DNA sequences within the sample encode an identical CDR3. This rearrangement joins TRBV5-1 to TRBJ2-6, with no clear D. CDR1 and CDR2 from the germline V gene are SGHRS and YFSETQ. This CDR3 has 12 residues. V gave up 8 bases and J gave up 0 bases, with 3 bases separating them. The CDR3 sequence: CASNSGANVLTF. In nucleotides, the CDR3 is TGCGCCAGTAACTCTGGGGCCAACGTCCTGACTTTC.

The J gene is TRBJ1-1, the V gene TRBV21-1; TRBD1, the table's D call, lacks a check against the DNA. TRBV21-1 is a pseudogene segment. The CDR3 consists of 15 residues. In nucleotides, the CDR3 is TGTGCCAGCAGCAACCTACAGGACAGGGGGCCGGAAGCTTTCTTT. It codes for CASSNLQDRGPEAFF.

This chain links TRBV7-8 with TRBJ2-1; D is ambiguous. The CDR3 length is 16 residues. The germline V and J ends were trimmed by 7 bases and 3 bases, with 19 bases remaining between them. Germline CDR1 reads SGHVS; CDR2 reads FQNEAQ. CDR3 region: CASTPRRGVIYNEQFF. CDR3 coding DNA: TGTGCCAGCACCCCTAGGCGAGGCGTTATCTACAATGAGCAGTTCTTC.

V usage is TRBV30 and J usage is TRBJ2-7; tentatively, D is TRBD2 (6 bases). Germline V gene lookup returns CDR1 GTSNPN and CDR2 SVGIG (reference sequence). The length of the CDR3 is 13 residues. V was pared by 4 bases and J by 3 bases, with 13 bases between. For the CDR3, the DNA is TGTGCCTGGACGGGCCGGGGACTCTACGAGCAGTACTTC. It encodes CAWTGRGLYEQYF.

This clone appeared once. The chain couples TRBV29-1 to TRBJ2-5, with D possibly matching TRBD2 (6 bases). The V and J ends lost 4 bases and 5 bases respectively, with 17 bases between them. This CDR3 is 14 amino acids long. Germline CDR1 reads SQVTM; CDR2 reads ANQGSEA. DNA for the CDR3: TGCAGCGTTGTAGGCCTCGACGGGAGTGAGACCCAGTACTTC. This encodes CSVVGLDGSETQYF.

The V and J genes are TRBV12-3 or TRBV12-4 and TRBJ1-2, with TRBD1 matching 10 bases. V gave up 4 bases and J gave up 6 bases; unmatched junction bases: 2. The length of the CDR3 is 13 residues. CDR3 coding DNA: TGTGCCAGCAGTTCCGGGACAGGGGATGGCTACACCTTC. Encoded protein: CASSSGTGDGYTF.

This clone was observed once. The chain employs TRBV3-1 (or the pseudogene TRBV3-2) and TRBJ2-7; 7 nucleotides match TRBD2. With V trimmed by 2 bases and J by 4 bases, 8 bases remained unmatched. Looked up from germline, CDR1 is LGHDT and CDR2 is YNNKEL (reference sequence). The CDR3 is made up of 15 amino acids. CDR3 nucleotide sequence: TGTGCCAGCAGCCAACGCCCACGGGGAGGGTACGAGCAGTACTTC. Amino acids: CASSQRPRGGYEQYF.

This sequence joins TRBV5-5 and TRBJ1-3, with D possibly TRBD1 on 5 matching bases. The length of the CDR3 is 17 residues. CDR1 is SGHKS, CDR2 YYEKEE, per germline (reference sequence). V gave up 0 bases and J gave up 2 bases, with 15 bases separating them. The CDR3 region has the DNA TGTGCCAGCAGCTTGGTAGGGGACCCCAGCCCTGGAAACACCATATATTTT. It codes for CASSLVGDPSPGNTIYF.

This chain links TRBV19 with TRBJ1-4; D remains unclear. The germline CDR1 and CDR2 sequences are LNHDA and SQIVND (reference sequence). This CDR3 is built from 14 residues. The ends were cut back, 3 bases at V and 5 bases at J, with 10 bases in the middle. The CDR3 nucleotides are TGTGCCAGTAGTATGGGCGGCCCAAATGAAAAACTGTTTTTT. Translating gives CASSMGGPNEKLFF. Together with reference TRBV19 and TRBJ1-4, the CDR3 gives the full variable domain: DGGITQSPKYLFRKEGQNVTLSCEQNLNHDAMYWYRQDPGQGLRLIYYSQIVNDFQKGDIAEGYSVSREKKESFPLTVTSAQKNPTAFYLCASSMGGPNEKLFFGSGTQLSVL.

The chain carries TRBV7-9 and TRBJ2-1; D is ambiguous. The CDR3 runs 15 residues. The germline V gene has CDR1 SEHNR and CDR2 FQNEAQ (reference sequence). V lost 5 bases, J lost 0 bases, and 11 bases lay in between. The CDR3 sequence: CASSIQSSSYNEQFF. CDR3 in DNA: TGTGCCAGCAGCATACAGAGCTCCTCCTACAATGAGCAGTTCTTC.